The 20 T cell receptor beta chains below were found in one sample sequenced in a study of T cell repertoires in cytomegalovirus infection. Their antigen targets remain unknown. From the reads, TCRdb called clonotypes with MiXCR, one entry per CDR3 protein. The sample contains about 920,000 distinct CDR3 sequences, more than 25% of which appear only once. Sequenced material: cultured CD8+ T cells from PBMCs, taken from culture after CMV antigen stimulation. The receptors derive from a human donor in good health (CMV status not recorded). Some clones in this sample may be carry-over from other donors' samples.

This clonotype was detected a few times. V usage is TRBV14 and J usage is TRBJ2-3; 9 nucleotides align to TRBD1. Trimming removed 5 bases from V and 4 bases from J; junction bases left unmatched: 7. Per germline, CDR1 SGHDN and CDR2 FVKESK. The CDR3 spans 15 residues. Here the CDR3 DNA reads TGTGCCAGCAGCGCGTATGACAGGGGGGCAGATACGCAGTATTTT. It is translated as CASSAYDRGADTQYF. The variable domain in full, completed from reference TRBV14 and TRBJ2-3, reads EAGVTQFPSHSVIEKGQTVTLRCDPISGHDNLYWYRRVMGKEIKFLLHFVKESKQDESGMPNNRFLAERTGGTYSTLKVQPAELEDSGVYFCASSAYDRGADTQYFGPGTRLTVL.

This clonotype was detected only a few times. The genes are TRBV6-5 and TRBJ1-2; no clear D gene. This CDR3 spans 14 amino acids. In germline, CDR1 is MNHEY, CDR2 SVGAGI. Trimming took off 2 bases at V and 4 bases at J, with 11 bases between the two ends. CDR3 region: CASSYEAGFYGYTF. In DNA form, the CDR3 reads TGTGCCAGCAGTTACGAGGCAGGCTTCTATGGCTACACCTTC.

This chain links TRBV7-9 with TRBJ1-1; TRBD1 might be the D (5 bases). The ends were cut back, 5 bases at V and 3 bases at J, with 16 bases in the middle. Germline assignment: CDR1 SEHNR and CDR2 FQNEAQ (reference sequence). The CDR3 totals 15 residues. The CDR3 here is CASSPRGGYDTEAFF. In nucleotides, the CDR3 is TGTGCCAGCAGCCCGAGGGGAGGGTATGACACTGAAGCTTTCTTT. Full variable domain (outside the CDR3, taken from reference TRBV7-9 and TRBJ1-1): DTGVSQNPRHKITKRGQNVTFRCDPISEHNRLYWYRQTLGQGPEFLTYFQNEAQLEKSRLLSDRFSAERPKGSFSTLEIQRTEQGDSAMYLCASSPRGGYDTEAFFGQGTRLTVV.

As concerns this clonotype: One junction end disagrees with the germline gene, perhaps due to a read error. The V gene is TRBV7-9, the J gene TRBJ1-1, with 10 bases identical to TRBD1. CDR3 size: 18 residues. The germline V gene has CDR1 SEHNR and CDR2 FQNEAQ (reference sequence). This CDR3 reads CASSYHPGTGVIKTVAFF. The CDR3 DNA reads as TGTGCCAGCAGCTACCACCCCGGGACAGGGGTAATTAAAACTGTAGCTTTCTTT.

This chain joins TRBV5-4 and TRBJ2-7; 7 bases match TRBD2. The germline gives CDR1 SGHNT, CDR2 YYREEE (reference sequence). The ends lost 1 base at V and 2 bases at J; junction bases unmatched: 3. The CDR3 spans 14 residues. For the CDR3, the DNA is TGTGCCAGCAGCTTGCGGGGGGACGCCTACGAGCAGTACGTC. The encoded protein is CASSLRGDAYEQYV.

This clonotype was seen more than once but under ten times. The V call is TRBV20-1, the J call TRBJ2-1; 11 bases align to TRBD2. The CDR3 is made up of 14 amino acids. The germline V gene encodes CDR1 DFQATT and CDR2 SNEGSKA (reference sequence). Germline trimming cut 3 bases from V and 7 bases from J; bases unmatched to any gene: 5. The CDR3 is CSARSSGGGNEQFF. CDR3 DNA sequence: TGCAGTGCTAGGAGTAGCGGGGGGGGGAATGAGCAGTTCTTC.

The V and J genes are TRBV6-2 or TRBV6-3 and TRBJ2-7; 13 bases match TRBD2. This CDR3 is 16 amino acids long. After removal of 5 bases from V and 5 bases from J, the junction contained 9 bases not matched to a gene. Germline values: CDR1 MNHEY, CDR2 SVGEGT. DNA for the CDR3: TGTGCCAGCAGTCCCCGACTAGCGGGGGGATCAGACGAGCAGTACGTC. Translating it yields CASSPRLAGGSDEQYV.

This clonotype turned up a few times. The rearrangement uses TRBV29-1 and TRBJ2-1, with 10 bases fitting TRBD1. CDR1 SQVTM and CDR2 ANQGSEA come from the germline V gene. With 4 bases clipped from V and 7 bases from J, the junction kept 4 bases outside the gene matches. CDR3 length: 13 residues. CDR3 sequence (DNA): TGCAGCGTTGGGACAGGGGGTTGGAATGAGCAGTTCTTC. Its translation: CSVGTGGWNEQFF.

This clonotype was picked up a small number of times. V usage is TRBV7-6 and J usage is TRBJ1-2, with 7 bases lining up with TRBD1. The length of the CDR3 is 12 residues. The germline V gene encodes CDR1 SGHVS and CDR2 FNYEAQ. J gave up 5 bases and V 5 bases, and 2 bases lay outside the gene matches. CDR3 sequence: CASSGQEYGYTF. The CDR3 nucleotides are TGTGCCAGCAGCGGACAGGAGTATGGCTACACCTTC.

The rearrangement joins TRBV14 to TRBJ2-2; 9 bases align to TRBD2. Germline V lookup: CDR1 SGHDN, CDR2 FVKESK. This CDR3 has 15 residues. V was pared by 4 bases and J by 4 bases, with 4 bases of the junction left unmatched. The CDR3 region is CASSPAGGATGELFF. Here the CDR3 DNA reads TGTGCCAGCAGCCCGGCGGGGGGGGCCACCGGGGAGCTGTTTTTT.

The chain joins TRBV10-3 to TRBJ2-7, with 9 nucleotides matching TRBD1. The CDR3 contains 12 residues. V lost 7 bases to trimming and J lost 5 bases; unmatched junction nucleotides: 3. From germline, CDR1 is ENHRY and CDR2 SYGVKD. The CDR3 sequence is CAIKGQGDEQYV. The CDR3 DNA follows: TGTGCCATCAAGGGACAGGGAGACGAGCAGTACGTC.

J is TRBJ2-5 and V is TRBV4-2; 11 nucleotides match TRBD2. The CDR3 sequence is 17 residues long. Germline V gene data show CDR1 as LGHNA and CDR2 as YNFKEQ. V gave up 4 bases and J gave up 7 bases; unmatched junction bases: 14. In DNA form, the CDR3 reads TGTGCCAGCAGCCCCCACAATAGCGGGGGGGCCGGTGTGACCCAGTACTTC. Amino acid sequence: CASSPHNSGGAGVTQYF.

The V gene is TRBV15, the J gene TRBJ2-3; TRBD2 aligns across 7 bases. The CDR3 loop spans 16 amino acids. Trimming at V came to 0 bases and at J to 1 base, leaving 4 bases not matched to a gene. The V gene's germline CDR1 is LNHNV and CDR2 YYDKDF (reference sequence). CDR3 region: CATSRDRGGGTDTQYF. The CDR3 DNA reads as TGTGCCACCAGCAGAGATCGCGGGGGAGGCACAGATACGCAGTATTTT.

The DNA of the CDR3 is TGTGCTAGTGGTTCCTCGGGACAGGGGACGCAGTATTTT. It translates to CASGSSGQGTQYF. V is TRBV12-5 and J is TRBJ2-3; 10 bases map to TRBD1. The trim removed 4 bases at V and 9 bases at J, leaving 4 bases unmatched. Germline CDR1 and CDR2: LGHNT and FRNRAP. CDR3 size: 13 residues.

This clonotype was found a few times. As DNA, the CDR3 is TGTGCCAGCAGTTTGGGGGGGCGCGGAAACAATGAGCAGTTCTTC. Its translation is CASSLGGRGNNEQFF. J is TRBJ2-1 and V is TRBV27; possible D gene TRBD2, 7 bases. Deletions cut 3 bases from V and 5 bases from J, with 14 bases between. The germline V gene has CDR1 MNHEY and CDR2 SMNVEV (reference sequence). There are 15 residues in the CDR3.

This clonotype was observed a few times. V and J are TRBV7-9 and TRBJ2-7, with TRBD2 identical over 8 bases. The CDR3 is made up of 13 amino acids. J lost 3 bases, V lost 5 bases, and 3 bases had no gene match. Germline CDR1 and CDR2: SEHNR and FQNEAQ (reference sequence). CDR3 loop: CASSPRGGYEQYV. In DNA form, the CDR3 reads TGTGCCAGCAGCCCCCGGGGGGGCTACGAGCAGTACGTC.

The chain combines TRBV27 with TRBJ2-5; D gene uncertain. The CDR3 spans 14 residues. Germline V CDR1 and CDR2: MNHEY, SMNVEV (reference sequence). V lost 2 bases and J lost 2, with 9 bases in between. The CDR3 DNA is TGTGCCAGCAGTTTAACTGGTCATCAAGAGACCCAGTACTTC. This codes for CASSLTGHQETQYF.

The DNA of the CDR3 is TGTGCCAGGCTCGATCCGGGACAAAGCACAGATACGCAGTATTTT. It translates to CARLDPGQSTDTQYF. The gene calls are TRBV2 and TRBJ2-3, with a weak D call TRBD1 (6 bases). This CDR3 is built from 15 residues. Germline assignment: CDR1 SNHLY and CDR2 FYNNEI. The V end was cut by 9 bases, the J end by 0 bases, with 16 bases between. Full variable domain (missing parts from reference TRBV2 and TRBJ2-3): EPEVTQTPSHQVTQMGQEVILRCVPISNHLYFYWYRQILGQKVEFLVSFYNNEISEKSEIFDDQFSVERPDGSNFTLKIRSTKLEDSAMYFCARLDPGQSTDTQYFGPGTRLTVL.

This clonotype was counted only a few times. This sequence joins TRBV12-3 or TRBV12-4 and TRBJ1-5; no reliable D call. The CDR3 extends over 13 amino acids. V lost 7 bases, J lost 4 bases, and 11 bases lay in between. The CDR3: CASTPGFNQPQHF. CDR3 nucleotide sequence: TGTGCCAGCACCCCCGGGTTTAATCAGCCCCAGCATTTT.

The CDR3 bases are TGTGCCAGCAGTTTTGAGCCTGTGTACTCTGGAAACACCATATATTTT. Translation gives CASSFEPVYSGNTIYF. The chain combines TRBV12-3 or TRBV12-4 with TRBJ1-3; D not resolved. The CDR3 loop spans 16 amino acids. V dropped 3 bases and J dropped 0 bases, with 12 bases sitting between them.